This is a list of T cell receptor beta chains from one sample in a study of blood T cell repertoires in COVID-19. The assay was immunoSEQ multiplex PCR, and TCRdb's table has in-frame clones only and misses some. The sample lists just under 300,000 clones; around 86% were seen once. Sequencing used peripheral blood. These receptors were taken from a man between 65 and 85 years old with acute or convalescent COVID-19. Each CDR3 is given without its conserved first and last residue. D genes are given only for firm matches.

V: TRBV19
D: TRBD1
J: TRBJ1-4
CDR3: ASSPTGAVATNEKLF

V: TRBV7-8
D: .
J: TRBJ2-7
CDR3: ASSLLALKDEQY

V: TRBV19
D: TRBD1
J: TRBJ1-5
CDR3: ASNNRGRQPQH

V: TRBV5-4
D: .
J: TRBJ1-2
CDR3: ASSPVGGYGYT

V: TRBV3-1/TRBV3-2
D: TRBD1
J: TRBJ1-3
CDR3: ASSLASGQGTGMAYTIY

V: TRBV10-1
D: TRBD2
J: TRBJ2-1
CDR3: ASSSSGLHEQF

V: TRBV18
D: .
J: TRBJ1-1
CDR3: ASSSEMNTEAF

V: TRBV6-2/TRBV6-3
D: .
J: TRBJ1-1
CDR3: ASTPANMNTEAF

V: TRBV10-3
D: .
J: TRBJ1-1
CDR3: ATTWDGLQAF

V: TRBV2
D: .
J: TRBJ2-1
CDR3: ASMHDGDYNEQF

V: TRBV9
D: .
J: TRBJ1-3
CDR3: ASSPHVGQNGNTIY

V: TRBV6-5
D: .
J: TRBJ2-3
CDR3: ASRPTASGTDTQY